The rows below give T cell receptor beta chains drawn from one sample of a study of blood T cell repertoires in COVID-19. Here immunoSEQ multiplex PCR was the method, and the copy in TCRdb shows in-frame clones only, minus some. The sample has roughly 180,000 clones; about 85% are singletons. The sequencing sample was made of peripheral blood. The receptors stem from an elderly man with COVID-19, enrolled during active disease. Both conserved end residues are part of each CDR3. Fields, in order: D gene, V gene, J gene, clone size, CDR3 DNA, CDR3 protein. The D gene is left open where the match is weak. A clone size is listed for some rows: how often the clone was seen (once, few, many), or a class if it is expanded.

-,TRBV14,TRBJ2-4,once,TGTGCCAGCAGCCAAGTAGGAGGGCCCAAGGGCATTCAGTACTTC,CASSQVGGPKGIQYF
TRBD1,TRBV11-2,TRBJ1-6,-,TGTGCCAGCAGCCCTTTCAGGGGGTTAGATTCACCCCTCCACTTT,CASSPFRGLDSPLHF
TRBD1,TRBV6-6,TRBJ1-1,-,TGTGCCAGCAGTTACTCGCGGGACAGATACGAAGCTTTCTTT,CASSYSRDRYEAFF
-,TRBV21-1,TRBJ1-1,once,TGTGCCAGCAGCAACCTAGATGACAGGGGGCGGCCTAGGGACACTGAAGCTTTCTTT,CASSNLDDRGRPRDTEAFF
TRBD1,TRBV7-9,TRBJ2-5,-,TGTGCCAGCAGACCGGGACAGGAGCAAGAGACCCAGTACTTC,CASRPGQEQETQYF
-,TRBV20-1,TRBJ2-7,-,TGCAGTGCTTTGGACAGCTACGAGCAGTACTTC,CSALDSYEQYF
-,TRBV5-1,TRBJ1-3,-,TGCGCCAGCAGCTTCCTGGACAAGGACAGCTCTGGAAACACCATATATTTT,CASSFLDKDSSGNTIYF
TRBD2,TRBV6-2/TRBV6-3,TRBJ2-7,-,TGTGCCAGCAGTTATGGTAAGGCGGGGGGTATTTACGAGCAGTACTTC,CASSYGKAGGIYEQYF
TRBD1,TRBV5-4,TRBJ1-3,-,TGTGCCAGCAGCGTGCCGGGACAGGGGAGAAACACCATATATTTT,CASSVPGQGRNTIYF
TRBD1,TRBV5-1,TRBJ1-1,few,TGCGCCAGCAGCTTGGAGGTGACAGGGGACACTGAAGCTTTCTTT,CASSLEVTGDTEAFF
-,TRBV9,TRBJ1-3,-,TGTGCCAGCAGCGCCAACACGGACACTGCGGCTGGAAACACCATATATTTT,CASSANTDTAAGNTIYF
-,TRBV5-6,TRBJ1-1,many,TGTGCCAGCAGCTTGTCGGGGGATAGCACTGAAGCTTTCTTT,CASSLSGDSTEAFF
TRBD2,TRBV5-1,TRBJ2-3,-,TGCGCCAGCAGCTTGGGACTAGCGGCTAGCACAGATACGCAGTATTTT,CASSLGLAASTDTQYF
TRBD1,TRBV3-1/TRBV3-2,TRBJ1-5,-,TGTGCCAGCAGCCCGACAGGGGGCAATCAGCCCCAGCATTTT,CASSPTGGNQPQHF
-,TRBV3-1/TRBV3-2,TRBJ1-3,-,TGTGCCAGCAGCCCTGAGGGCAACACCATATATTTT,CASSPEGNTIYF
-,TRBV3-1/TRBV3-2,TRBJ1-2,-,TGTGCCAGCAGCCTCAGAGTAGGAGGGCAGGGCTACACCTTC,CASSLRVGGQGYTF
-,TRBV16,TRBJ1-6,-,TGTGCCAGCAGCCAAACTCGGGGGAGCTCCTATAATTCACCCCTCCACTTT,CASSQTRGSSYNSPLHF
-,TRBV19,TRBJ2-7,-,TGTGCCAGTAGTATCGGGGGAGGGACATCTATCTACGAGCAGTACTTC,CASSIGGGTSIYEQYF
-,TRBV5-1,TRBJ1-2,-,TGCGCCAGCAGCCTCGACAGGACCTCCGGTGGCTACACCTTC,CASSLDRTSGGYTF
TRBD1,TRBV7-2,TRBJ1-2,-,TGTGCCAGCAGCTTTGCGGACAGGGTTAACTATGGCTACACCTTC,CASSFADRVNYGYTF
TRBD1,TRBV7-9,TRBJ2-6,once,TGTGCCAGCAGAGGGATTCCGGGACAGGTGCTTTCAGGGGCCAACGTCCTGACTTTC,CASRGIPGQVLSGANVLTF
TRBD1,TRBV27,TRBJ1-2,once,TGTGCCAGCAGTCCGGCAGACAGGGGGACTGGTGATGGCTACACCTTC,CASSPADRGTGDGYTF
TRBD2,TRBV5-7,TRBJ2-3,-,TGTGCCAGCAGCTTGGCCTGTAGCGGGGGGGCCTTCGGAGATACGCAGTATTTT,CASSLACSGGAFGDTQYF
-,TRBV9,TRBJ1-3,few,TGTGCCAGCAGCGCGGACAGCTCTGGAAACACCATATATTTT,CASSADSSGNTIYF
TRBD2,TRBV7-2,TRBJ2-3,-,TGTGCCAGCAGCACTAGCGGAATAAGCACAGATACGCAGTATTTT,CASSTSGISTDTQYF
TRBD1,TRBV19,TRBJ1-1,-,TGTGCCAGTAGACAGGCGGGACAGGGAGTGAACACTGAAGCTTTCTTT,CASRQAGQGVNTEAFF
-,TRBV28,TRBJ1-1,-,TGTGCCAGCAGTTTATTAGGGGGCACTGAAGCTTTCTTT,CASSLLGGTEAFF
TRBD1,TRBV3-1/TRBV3-2,TRBJ1-2,-,TGTGCCAGCAGCCTAGCCGTTACAGGGGCTCGGGGCTATGGCTACACCTTC,CASSLAVTGARGYGYTF
-,TRBV19,TRBJ1-5,many,TGTGCCAGTAGGTTGTACGGTAGCCGGCAGCCCCAGCATTTT,CASRLYGSRQPQHF
-,TRBV9,TRBJ2-3,-,TGTGCCAGCAACACGGGGGGCGAAGATACGCAGTATTTT,CASNTGGEDTQYF
TRBD1,TRBV18,TRBJ2-2,-,TGTGCCAGCTCGCTTGGGACAGGGAAAAACACCGGGGAGCTGTTTTTT,CASSLGTGKNTGELFF
-,TRBV7-9,TRBJ1-1,-,TGTGCCAGCAGCCACCCCGTGGGGGGAGCTTTCTTT,CASSHPVGGAFF
TRBD2,TRBV6-5,TRBJ2-5,-,TGTGCCAGCAGTTACTCGACTAGGCTAGCGGGAAAGACCCAGTACTTC,CASSYSTRLAGKTQYF